The clone carrying this T cell receptor (beta chain) has ten or more counts. Its cognate antigen is unknown. In germline, CDR1 is MNHEY, CDR2 SVGAGI. Trimming shortened V by 8 bases and J by 8 bases, and 6 bases separated the two germline ends. This CDR3 region has 10 residues. These data are taken from a study of T cells in Graves' hyperthyroidism and ophthalmopathy. From RNA transcripts, TCR beta CDR3 regions were amplified. A first-round RT-PCR of the TCR CDR3 used the HTBI primer set. MiXCR was run by TCRdb on the multiplex PCR reads, yielding one entry per CDR3 protein. The sample has 300,000 to 350,000 distinct CDR3 sequences, roughly 20% seen once. Patients with ophthalmopathy all had a Clinical Activity Score of at least 3, a NOSPECS grade of at least 4 and duration under 3 months. Diagnostic assessment was based on clinical symptoms, serum thyroxine and TRAb, thyroid ultrasound and orbital computed tomography.

Study-wide results and limits: Blood also contained most expanded thyroid clonotypes above 0.001.

Material: blood. This chain joins TRBV6-5 and TRBJ2-2; TRBD2 might be the D (5 bases). This TCR was sampled from a woman aged 40 to 49 with Graves' ophthalmopathy. The CDR3 sequence: CASGRGELFF. CDR3 bases: TGTGCCAGCGGGAGAGGGGAGCTGTTTTTT.